This section outlines one TCR beta chain sequence together with its context. It has no known antigen specificity. Base-call qualities are not available, and no considerably larger clone is one nucleotide away. TCRbeta CDR3 regions were amplified from genomic DNA by means of the immunoSEQ Assay, a bias-controlled multiplex PCR. In the authors' own workflow: Within the assay, amplification of reference gene primers was used to estimate how many nucleated cells each sample contained. Sequence reads were collapsed and filtered to measure the absolute abundance of every unique TCRbeta CDR3 rearrangement. For each sample, productive Simpson clonality was calculated by taking the square root of Simpson's diversity index across productive rearrangements. TCRdb retrieved this table from immuneACCESS and kept in-frame rearrangements only. Not all clones are present; in checked studies, unresolved V genes account for under half, and no reason is known for the remainder. V and J calls and clone size are copied from that table; D and trimming were computed from the DNA. Counted in this sample were around 46,000 clones; about 85% of them appeared once. Of the sample, less than 5.5% is held by the ten largest clones.

This sample stems from a study of blood T cell repertoires in COVID-19 (dated by TCRdb to 2018 to 2020). In the study overall: Samples covering the acute and convalescent phases of COVID-19 were provided by collaborators in the United States, Italy and Spain. The material from the prospective study consisted of cDNA or gDNA derived from T cells, B-cell-depleted T cells, or PBMCs. Subjects who had been exposed to COVID-19, were actively infected with it, or had recovered from it provided the deeply sampled blood TCRbeta repertoires that made up the dataset. The repertoires were released in a freely available public database meant as a resource for research on the immune response to SARS-CoV-2. The samples were drawn from the first 160 participants of the ongoing ImmuneRACE study and from 1,254 subjects provided by 6 global collaborators. A de-identified subject ID, COVID-19 status, age in years and sex were almost always included in the sample metadata. Where HLA class I and class II types were available, the types were taken from metadata supplied by the sample provider, not from assay-based typing. Beyond this particular receptor, the publication reports: Clinical and demographic metadata were provided uncurated, with the amount varying by source and participant.

Collaborating institutions collected whole blood in K2EDTA tubes following their own protocols. For TCRbeta analysis, collaborators shipped samples in one of three forms: frozen whole blood, isolated PBMCs, or DNA extracted from either of those sample types. The germline V gene supplies CDR1 SGHTA and CDR2 FQGNSA. Germline trimming: 3 bases from V, 3 bases from J; junction bases outside gene matches: 6. The CDR3, cysteine through phenylalanine, is 15 amino acids long. Here the CDR3 DNA is all that survives: 45 bases in frame from base 1. Input material: peripheral blood. This TCR derives from a man in his forties or fifties with active COVID-19. This chain joins TRBV7-2 to TRBJ2-7, with TRBD2 identical over 9 junction bases. The CDR3 reads as follows: CASSLAGGPGYEQYF. The nucleotide sequence is TGTGCCAGCAGCTTGGCGGGAGGGCCTGGCTACGAGCAGTACTTC.